This is a list of T cell receptor beta chains from one sample in a study of CD8 T cells in ankylosing spondylitis. TCRdb itself ran the 5' RACE reads through MiXCR, one entry per CDR3 protein. The sample holds 250,000 to 400,000 distinct CDR3 sequences, roughly 11% seen once. Sequenced: blood, either unsorted or a sorted T cell fraction (not recorded which). The receptors derive from a female donor with ankylosing spondylitis or in good health (not recorded which). The CDR3 runs from the conserved cysteine through the conserved F or W. Fields, in order: CDR3 DNA, CDR3 protein, clone size, J gene, D gene, V gene. A D gene is named only where the DNA matches it firmly. Some rows mark clone size as missing; the rest say once, few, many or name a class of expanded clone.

CDR3nt: TGTGCCAGCAGCTGGAACGAGGGGGAGCAGTACTTC
CDR3aa: CASSWNEGEQYF
abundance: many
j_gene: TRBJ2-7
d_gene: .
v_gene: TRBV7-6

CDR3nt: TGCAGTGCTAGATACGGGGCGCTCGGCTATGGCTACACCTTC
CDR3aa: CSARYGALGYGYTF
abundance: .
j_gene: TRBJ1-2
d_gene: .
v_gene: TRBV20-1

CDR3nt: TGTGCCAGCAGCGTAGTTCCAGGGAATGAGCAGTTCTTC
CDR3aa: CASSVVPGNEQFF
abundance: many
j_gene: TRBJ2-1
d_gene: .
v_gene: TRBV9

CDR3nt: TGTGCCAGCAGGACAGCGGCCATCAAGGACTATGGCTACACCTTC
CDR3aa: CASRTAAIKDYGYTF
abundance: few
j_gene: TRBJ1-2
d_gene: .
v_gene: TRBV6-2/TRBV6-3

CDR3nt: TGCAGTGCTAGAGGGGCCGGGAGCGCCTACAATGAGCAGTTCTTC
CDR3aa: CSARGAGSAYNEQFF
abundance: many
j_gene: TRBJ2-1
d_gene: .
v_gene: TRBV20-1

CDR3nt: TGCAGTGCTCGCCACGCGGGCCTAGCAGGCCAAGAGACCCAGTACTTC
CDR3aa: CSARHAGLAGQETQYF
abundance: few
j_gene: TRBJ2-5
d_gene: .
v_gene: TRBV20-1

CDR3nt: TGTGCCAGTAGTATGGTACAGAACCCCTACAATGAGCAGTTCTTC
CDR3aa: CASSMVQNPYNEQFF
abundance: .
j_gene: TRBJ2-1
d_gene: .
v_gene: TRBV19

CDR3nt: TGCGCCAGCAGCTTGGCCCCTCAGGGACAGGGGGAGTTCTTC
CDR3aa: CASSLAPQGQGEFF
abundance: .
j_gene: TRBJ2-1
d_gene: TRBD1
v_gene: TRBV5-1

CDR3nt: TGCAGTGCTTATCAGAGCTACACCTTC
CDR3aa: CSAYQSYTF
abundance: many
j_gene: TRBJ1-2
d_gene: .
v_gene: TRBV20-1

CDR3nt: TGCGCCAGCAGTTCCGTTGGGAGGAACGAGCAGTACTTC
CDR3aa: CASSSVGRNEQYF
abundance: many
j_gene: TRBJ2-7
d_gene: .
v_gene: TRBV5-1

CDR3nt: TGTGCCAGCAGCTCCCAAACTACAGGCGCCTCAAACTTC
CDR3aa: CASSSQTTGASNF
abundance: .
j_gene: TRBJ2-7
d_gene: .
v_gene: TRBV7-9

CDR3nt: TGTGCCAGCATAACAGGGGGTTCGAACACTGAAGCTTTCTTT
CDR3aa: CASITGGSNTEAFF
abundance: many
j_gene: TRBJ1-1
d_gene: TRBD1
v_gene: TRBV6-1

CDR3nt: TGTGCCAGCAGTCATCCCGGGACAGGGGCCGGTGAGCAGTTCTTC
CDR3aa: CASSHPGTGAGEQFF
abundance: few
j_gene: TRBJ2-1
d_gene: TRBD1
v_gene: TRBV28

CDR3nt: TGCGCGTCCGGGCCAGGCCCCCAAGAGACCCAGTACTTC
CDR3aa: CASGPGPQETQYF
abundance: .
j_gene: TRBJ2-5
d_gene: .
v_gene: TRBV6-1

CDR3nt: TGTGCCAGCAGCCCGGGCCAGAATCAGCCCCAGCATTTT
CDR3aa: CASSPGQNQPQHF
abundance: many
j_gene: TRBJ1-5
d_gene: .
v_gene: TRBV12-3/TRBV12-4

CDR3nt: TGTGCCAGCAGTTTGCAAAAGCCTAGCAATCAGCCCCAGCATTTT
CDR3aa: CASSLQKPSNQPQHF
abundance: many
j_gene: TRBJ1-5
d_gene: .
v_gene: TRBV28

CDR3nt: TGTGCCAGCAGCCAACTAGCGGGAGTTCAGGATGAGCAGTTCTTC
CDR3aa: CASSQLAGVQDEQFF
abundance: .
j_gene: TRBJ2-1
d_gene: TRBD2
v_gene: TRBV3-1

CDR3nt: TGTGCCAGCAGTTTTAGTGGACAGGGTGCCAATGAGCAGTTCTTC
CDR3aa: CASSFSGQGANEQFF
abundance: .
j_gene: TRBJ2-1
d_gene: TRBD1
v_gene: TRBV12-3/TRBV12-4

CDR3nt: TGTGCCAGCAGCTCACCCGGGACTAGCATGGTCGATGAGCAGTTCTTC
CDR3aa: CASSSPGTSMVDEQFF
abundance: many
j_gene: TRBJ2-1
d_gene: TRBD2
v_gene: TRBV5-6

CDR3nt: TGCAGTGTCGGGACTCCCTACAATGAGCAGTTCTTC
CDR3aa: CSVGTPYNEQFF
abundance: few
j_gene: TRBJ2-1
d_gene: .
v_gene: TRBV20-1

CDR3nt: TGTGCCAGCAGCTTACTTAAACCGATCTTC
CDR3aa: CASSLLKPIF
abundance: many
j_gene: TRBJ2-1
d_gene: .
v_gene: TRBV7-2

CDR3nt: TGCAGTGCTAGAGATCTGAACGGGGGGGAAAAACTGTTTTTT
CDR3aa: CSARDLNGGEKLFF
abundance: many
j_gene: TRBJ1-4
d_gene: .
v_gene: TRBV20-1

CDR3nt: TGTGCCAGCAGTCCCGGGGGACAGACAAGGAACTATGGCTACACCTTC
CDR3aa: CASSPGGQTRNYGYTF
abundance: many
j_gene: TRBJ1-2
d_gene: TRBD1
v_gene: TRBV12-3/TRBV12-4

CDR3nt: TGTGCCAGCAGCGCCGGGACTAGCGGGAGGTCGATGCCCAATGAGCAGTTCTTC
CDR3aa: CASSAGTSGRSMPNEQFF
abundance: .
j_gene: TRBJ2-1
d_gene: TRBD2
v_gene: TRBV2

CDR3nt: TGTGCCATCAGTGCCAGGGGGAGCAATCAGCCCCAGCATTTT
CDR3aa: CAISARGSNQPQHF
abundance: many
j_gene: TRBJ1-5
d_gene: TRBD1
v_gene: TRBV10-3

CDR3nt: TGTGCCGGGCAAACGGGGGTATACAATGAGCAGTTCTTC
CDR3aa: CAGQTGVYNEQFF
abundance: .
j_gene: TRBJ2-1
d_gene: .
v_gene: TRBV30

CDR3nt: TGCAGCGTACAGGGGAGGACGGGGGCTTTCTTT
CDR3aa: CSVQGRTGAFF
abundance: many
j_gene: TRBJ1-1
d_gene: TRBD1
v_gene: TRBV29-1

CDR3nt: TGTGCCAGCAGGCGTGGGGATTCGAACACCGGGGAGCTGTTTTTT
CDR3aa: CASRRGDSNTGELFF
abundance: .
j_gene: TRBJ2-2
d_gene: .
v_gene: TRBV28

CDR3nt: TGTGCCAGCAGCCCTACAGGGAACTATGGCTACACCTTC
CDR3aa: CASSPTGNYGYTF
abundance: many
j_gene: TRBJ1-2
d_gene: .
v_gene: TRBV7-6

CDR3nt: TGCGCCAGCAGCCGGGGACAGGGAGATTCCTACGAGCAGTACTTC
CDR3aa: CASSRGQGDSYEQYF
abundance: few
j_gene: TRBJ2-7
d_gene: TRBD1
v_gene: TRBV5-1

CDR3nt: TGTGCCAGCAGTTTCGGGGCGGCCGGAGGGCCCCAGCATTTT
CDR3aa: CASSFGAAGGPQHF
abundance: .
j_gene: TRBJ1-5
d_gene: .
v_gene: TRBV12-3/TRBV12-4

CDR3nt: TGCAGTGAACCTGGGACTAGGCTTTATTTCCCAGTATACAATGAGCAGTTCTTC
CDR3aa: CSEPGTRLYFPVYNEQFF
abundance: many
j_gene: TRBJ2-1
d_gene: TRBD2
v_gene: TRBV20-1

CDR3nt: TGCGCCAGCAGTCTGCCGGGGGATCCTGGGGAGCTGTTTTTT
CDR3aa: CASSLPGDPGELFF
abundance: many
j_gene: TRBJ2-2
d_gene: .
v_gene: TRBV5-1

CDR3nt: TGCAGTGCTAGAGATAAGTTCCCAACCGGGGGGAGGGATACGCAGTGTTTT
CDR3aa: CSARDKFPTGGRDTQCF
abundance: .
j_gene: TRBJ2-3
d_gene: TRBD2
v_gene: TRBV20-1

CDR3nt: TGCAGTGCTAGAGAACGACAGGCTACGAACACCGGGGAGCTGTTTTTT
CDR3aa: CSARERQATNTGELFF
abundance: few
j_gene: TRBJ2-2
d_gene: .
v_gene: TRBV20-1

CDR3nt: TGTGCCAGCAGCTTAAGGGCGGGAGGGATGCCGACCACAGATACGCAGTATTTT
CDR3aa: CASSLRAGGMPTTDTQYF
abundance: .
j_gene: TRBJ2-3
d_gene: TRBD2
v_gene: TRBV11-2

CDR3nt: TGTGCCAGCAGTTCTGGACCCAGCTCCTATAATTCACCCCTCCACTTT
CDR3aa: CASSSGPSSYNSPLHF
abundance: many
j_gene: TRBJ1-6
d_gene: .
v_gene: TRBV27

CDR3nt: TGCAGCATCATAACGACGGGCGGCTACGAGCAGTACTTC
CDR3aa: CSIITTGGYEQYF
abundance: few
j_gene: TRBJ2-7
d_gene: .
v_gene: TRBV29-1

CDR3nt: TGCAGTGCAGTAGCGGGGGGGCCCTCAGATACGCAGTATTTT
CDR3aa: CSAVAGGPSDTQYF
abundance: many
j_gene: TRBJ2-3
d_gene: TRBD2
v_gene: TRBV20-1

CDR3nt: TGTGCCAGCAGTCCGGGAGGAAGCTCCTACGAGCAGTACTTC
CDR3aa: CASSPGGSSYEQYF
abundance: many
j_gene: TRBJ2-7
d_gene: TRBD2
v_gene: TRBV28

CDR3nt: TGCGCCAGCAGCCCGGCGGTTAAAGAGCAGTTCTTC
CDR3aa: CASSPAVKEQFF
abundance: many
j_gene: TRBJ2-1
d_gene: .
v_gene: TRBV5-1

CDR3nt: TGTGCCAGCAGTTCCAGGGCCATCCTTACTTCTAACTATGGCTACACCTTC
CDR3aa: CASSSRAILTSNYGYTF
abundance: many
j_gene: TRBJ1-2
d_gene: .
v_gene: TRBV27

CDR3nt: TGTGCCAGCAGTCGGGGCGAACCTGGAAACACCATATATTTT
CDR3aa: CASSRGEPGNTIYF
abundance: many
j_gene: TRBJ1-3
d_gene: .
v_gene: TRBV6-1

CDR3nt: TGTGCCAGCACCGAAGTCTCGGGGACAAGGAACACTGAAGCTTTCTTT
CDR3aa: CASTEVSGTRNTEAFF
abundance: many
j_gene: TRBJ1-1
d_gene: .
v_gene: TRBV28

CDR3nt: TGTGCCACCAGTGATCCAGCACATACCTACAATGAGCAGTTCTTC
CDR3aa: CATSDPAHTYNEQFF
abundance: many
j_gene: TRBJ2-1
d_gene: .
v_gene: TRBV24-1

CDR3nt: TGCAGTGCCACCACACCAGCGGGTGTCACAGATACGCAGTATTTT
CDR3aa: CSATTPAGVTDTQYF
abundance: .
j_gene: TRBJ2-3
d_gene: .
v_gene: TRBV20-1

CDR3nt: TGTGCCAGCTCACCGTCCTCAGAGACCCAGTACTTC
CDR3aa: CASSPSSETQYF
abundance: .
j_gene: TRBJ2-5
d_gene: .
v_gene: TRBV18

CDR3nt: TGTGCCAGCAGCTCCTTCAGTGAGACCCAGTACTTC
CDR3aa: CASSSFSETQYF
abundance: .
j_gene: TRBJ2-5
d_gene: .
v_gene: TRBV7-2

CDR3nt: TGCGCCAGCAGCTTGGTGGCAGGGGTAACCTCCAATGAGCAGTTCTTC
CDR3aa: CASSLVAGVTSNEQFF
abundance: many
j_gene: TRBJ2-1
d_gene: .
v_gene: TRBV5-1

CDR3nt: TGTGCCAGCACGGAGAGACCACTGGACACCATATATTTT
CDR3aa: CASTERPLDTIYF
abundance: many
j_gene: TRBJ1-3
d_gene: .
v_gene: TRBV6-1

CDR3nt: TGTGCCAGCAGCCCCGTAATTTTTTCGTTGGGGACGGCGCGCTACGAGCAGTACTTC
CDR3aa: CASSPVIFSLGTARYEQYF
abundance: few
j_gene: TRBJ2-7
d_gene: .
v_gene: TRBV7-8

CDR3nt: TGTGCCAGCAGTCCTGGACCTCCCAGGGGGAATTCACCCCTCCACTTT
CDR3aa: CASSPGPPRGNSPLHF
abundance: many
j_gene: TRBJ1-6
d_gene: TRBD1
v_gene: TRBV7-8

CDR3nt: TGCAGTGCTAGAGCGGGCGGGGACGGGTTGGCTTTCTTT
CDR3aa: CSARAGGDGLAFF
abundance: many
j_gene: TRBJ1-1
d_gene: .
v_gene: TRBV20-1

CDR3nt: TGCAGTGCTCCTGGGACACAGAACACTGAAGCTTTCTTT
CDR3aa: CSAPGTQNTEAFF
abundance: few
j_gene: TRBJ1-1
d_gene: .
v_gene: TRBV20-1

CDR3nt: TGCAGTGCTAGAGGTCTTAGCGGGAAATACGAGCAGTACTTC
CDR3aa: CSARGLSGKYEQYF
abundance: .
j_gene: TRBJ2-7
d_gene: TRBD2
v_gene: TRBV20-1

CDR3nt: TGCAGCGTAGGACAGGGGGCTGTTGCTTTCTTT
CDR3aa: CSVGQGAVAFF
abundance: .
j_gene: TRBJ1-1
d_gene: TRBD1
v_gene: TRBV29-1